A few counts support the clone carrying this T cell receptor (beta chain). The antigen remains undetermined. Each CDR3 protein is one row after TCRdb ran MiXCR on the reads. The data contain roughly 49,000 distinct CDR3 sequences, approximately 22% of them singletons. Germline trimming cut 1 base from V and 4 bases from J; bases unmatched to any gene: 7. Per the germline V gene, CDR1 is SGHTA and CDR2 is FQGNSA. The CDR3 is 17 amino acids. This entry is derived from a study of T cell repertoires in cytomegalovirus infection. Study results and caveats: Summed frequency of public TCR beta families distinguished CMV carriers with the relevant HLA. Across the ex vivo response, the dominant clonotypes were HLA-C-restricted CMV-specific TCR beta clonotypes.

The sequence was collected from a human donor in good health (CMV status not recorded). Some clones in this sample may be carry-over from other donors' samples. The sample was PBMCs, sequenced either directly or after in vitro stimulation (not recorded which). V usage is TRBV7-2 and J usage is TRBJ2-7, with 13 bases lining up with TRBD2. CDR3 coding DNA: TGTGCCAGCAGCTTAGGAGGACTAGCGGGGGTGTTATACGAGCAGTACTTC. Translated, it gives CASSLGGLAGVLYEQYF.